This passage covers 30 T cell receptor beta chains from one sample sequenced in a study of shared clonotypes between healthy human individuals. Here immunoSEQ multiplex PCR was the method, and the copy in TCRdb shows in-frame clones only, minus some. Of approximately 1,000,000 clones in the sample, around three quarters were seen once. Material for sequencing was memory CD4+ T cells from PBMCs. Indicated subset: CD45RA-negative fraction. The receptor source for this set is a man aged 18 to 30 in good health. Some clones in this sample may be carry-over from other donors' samples.

This chain connects TRBV5-6 to TRBJ2-1; TRBD1 matches at 8 bases. J gave up 6 bases and V 4 bases, and 12 bases lay outside the gene matches. Germline V lookup: CDR1 SGHDT, CDR2 YYEEEE. CDR3 length: 16 amino acids. The CDR3 DNA follows: TGTGCCAGCAGCACACTACACACGACAGGGGCCAATGAGCAGTTCTTC. This encodes CASSTLHTTGANEQFF.

The rearrangement uses TRBV7-2 and TRBJ2-7; 12 nucleotides match TRBD2. V shed 4 bases and J 1 base; nucleotides not matched to a gene: 8. CDR1 and CDR2 (germline): SGHTA, FQGNSA. The CDR3 covers 17 residues. The chain's CDR3 is CASSSSGTSGWSYEQYF. Written as DNA, the CDR3 is TGTGCCAGCAGCTCATCCGGGACTAGCGGGTGGTCCTACGAGCAGTACTTC.

The rearrangement joins TRBV4-1 to TRBJ2-7; 7 nucleotides align to TRBD1. Germline trimming cut 1 base from V and 2 bases from J; bases unmatched to any gene: 11. Looked up from germline, CDR1 is MGHRA and CDR2 is YSYEKL. The CDR3 sequence is 17 residues long. The chain's CDR3 is CASSQGLSTGQPYEQYF. CDR3 in DNA: TGCGCCAGCAGCCAAGGCCTTAGTACGGGACAGCCCTACGAGCAGTACTTC.

This chain links TRBV7-6 with TRBJ2-7, with D perhaps matching TRBD2 (5 bases). The CDR3 spans 15 residues. The V end lost 3 bases, the J end lost 3 bases, and 15 bases lay between the germline ends. CDR1 and CDR2 (germline): SGHVS, FNYEAQ. This chain's CDR3 is CASSFGVGIYYEQYF. The DNA of the CDR3 is TGTGCCAGCAGCTTCGGGGTGGGAATCTACTACGAGCAGTACTTC.

The chain recombines TRBV28 with TRBJ1-4, with TRBD1 identical over 7 bases. Germline V gene sequence: CDR1 MDHEN, CDR2 SYDVKM. CDR3 size: 15 residues. With 7 bases clipped from V and 4 bases from J, the junction kept 9 bases outside the gene matches. The CDR3: CASTLPGGGNEKLFF. Written as DNA, the CDR3 is TGTGCCAGCACGCTCCCAGGGGGTGGTAATGAAAAACTGTTTTTT.

This rearrangement joins TRBV6-6 to TRBJ1-2; no reliable D call. The ends were cut back, 6 bases at V and 4 bases at J, with 9 bases in the middle. Germline V gives CDR1 MNHNY, CDR2 SVGAGI (reference sequence). The CDR3 loop spans 12 amino acids. The CDR3 coding sequence is TGTGCCAGCAGAGCCTCTACCTATGGCTACACCTTC. This codes for CASRASTYGYTF.

The rearrangement uses TRBV5-1 and TRBJ1-2; perhaps TRBD1 as D (6 bases). CDR1 is SGHRS and CDR2 is YFSETQ in the germline V gene. The V end lost 1 base, the J end lost 6 bases, and 16 bases lay between the germline ends. The CDR3 consists of 15 residues. CDR3 DNA sequence: TGCGCCAGCAGCTTGCTCCGGGGGCTCCAGGATGGCTACACCTTC. Its translation: CASSLLRGLQDGYTF.

This clone was found once. Other DNA sequences in the sample encode the same CDR3. V is TRBV29-1 and J is TRBJ2-5, with D perhaps matching TRBD2 (6 bases). Per germline, CDR1 SQVTM and CDR2 ANQGSEA. The germline V and J ends were trimmed by 3 bases and 5 bases, with 10 bases remaining between them. The length of the CDR3 is 12 residues. The CDR3 protein is CSVERGGETQYF. The CDR3 bases are TGCAGCGTTGAGCGGGGCGGGGAGACCCAGTACTTC. The variable domain in full, completed from reference TRBV29-1 and TRBJ2-5, reads SAVISQKPSRDICQRGTSLTIQCQVDSQVTMMFWYRQQPGQSLTLIATANQGSEATYESGFVIDKFPISRPNLTFSTLTVSNMSPEDSSIYLCSVERGGETQYFGPGTRLLVL.

The chain carries TRBV4-3 and TRBJ2-7; TRBD2 matches at 13 bases. Germline CDR1 LGHNA, CDR2 YSLEER. CDR3 length equals 18 residues. V shed 2 bases and J 0 bases; nucleotides not matched to a gene: 7. The CDR3 is CASSQPTSGRPLSYEQYF. CDR3 sequence (DNA): TGCGCCAGCAGCCAACCGACTAGCGGGAGGCCTCTCTCCTACGAGCAGTACTTC.

J is TRBJ2-5 and V is TRBV5-1; 11 positions agree with TRBD1. Germline V lookup: CDR1 SGHRS, CDR2 YFSETQ. This CDR3 has 16 amino acids. V lost 2 bases to trimming and J lost 5 bases; unmatched junction nucleotides: 8. The chain's CDR3 is CASSLLGQGAMETQYF. CDR3 in DNA: TGCGCCAGCAGCTTACTCGGACAGGGGGCAATGGAGACCCAGTACTTC.

The chain carries TRBV30 and TRBJ2-3; D is ambiguous. CDR1 and CDR2 from the germline V gene are GTSNPN and SVGIG (reference sequence). This CDR3 comprises 15 residues. The V and J ends lost 1 base and 2 bases respectively, with 13 bases between them. In nucleotides, the CDR3 is TGTGCCTGGAGTGGCGAAGTTTTTTTCACAGATACGCAGTATTTT. Translation: CAWSGEVFFTDTQYF.

The chain links TRBV9 to TRBJ2-5; 10 bases align to TRBD1. Germline trimming cut 4 bases from V and 3 bases from J; bases unmatched to any gene: 6. This CDR3 is 15 amino acids long. Looked up from germline, CDR1 is SGDLS and CDR2 is YYNGEE. CDR3 bases: TGTGCCAGCAGCCCTACCGGGACAGGGGAAGAGACCCAGTACTTC. Translation gives CASSPTGTGEETQYF.

V and J are TRBV19 and TRBJ2-6; D remains unclear. CDR3 size: 14 residues. Germline V lookup: CDR1 LNHDA, CDR2 SQIVND (reference sequence). Trimming took off 3 bases at V and 5 bases at J, with 8 bases between the two ends. In DNA, the CDR3 is TGTGCCAGTAGTATGGGGTCTCGGGCCAACGTCCTGACTTTC. It specifies CASSMGSRANVLTF.

The chain combines TRBV7-9 with TRBJ1-2, with D possibly TRBD1 on 5 matching bases. Germline CDR1 reads SEHNR; CDR2 reads FQNEAQ (reference sequence). V lost 7 bases to trimming and J lost 0 bases, with 9 bases between them. CDR3 size: 13 residues. For the CDR3, the DNA is TGTGCCAGCATGATGGGGCCTAACTATGGCTACACCTTC. Encoded protein: CASMMGPNYGYTF. The full variable domain, completed using reference TRBV7-9 and TRBJ1-2, is DTGVSQNPRHKITKRGQNVTFRCDPISEHNRLYWYRQTLGQGPEFLTYFQNEAQLEKSRLLSDRFSAERPKGSFSTLEIQRTEQGDSAMYLCASMMGPNYGYTFGSGTRLTVV.

The CDR3 sequence: CASSQDGGIKNIQYF. The CDR3 DNA follows: TGTGCCAGCAGCCAAGATGGGGGTATCAAAAACATTCAGTACTTC. This rearrangement joins TRBV4-2 to TRBJ2-4; tentatively, D is TRBD1 or TRBD2 (5 bases each). The length of the CDR3 is 15 residues. V was trimmed by 0 bases and J by 3 bases, leaving 9 bases between them. Germline assignment: CDR1 LGHNA and CDR2 YNFKEQ.

The chain links TRBV5-1 to TRBJ1-2, with D perhaps TRBD1 (5 bases). The CDR3 covers 14 residues. Germline CDR1 and CDR2: SGHRS and YFSETQ. Trimming stripped 7 bases from V and 8 bases from J, with 21 bases between. In nucleotides, the CDR3 is TGCGCCAGCGGGAGTCGGGAACAGGCTGGCGGCTACACCTTC. It encodes CASGSREQAGGYTF.

This chain joins TRBV18 and TRBJ1-4; D is undetermined. The CDR3 length is 14 residues. The V gene's germline CDR1 is KGHSH and CDR2 LQKENI. The V end lost 4 bases, the J end lost 8 bases, and 14 bases lay between the germline ends. DNA of the CDR3: TGTGCCAGCTCACTGCAAAGGGCGGAGGAAAAACTGTTTTTT. As protein: CASSLQRAEEKLFF.

The chain employs TRBV5-4 and TRBJ2-5; perhaps TRBD1 as D (5 bases). Germline assignment: CDR1 SGHNT and CDR2 YYREEE (reference sequence). There are 13 residues in the CDR3. Between the trimmed V and J ends, which lost 5 bases and 3 bases, there was a span of 11 bases. The CDR3 DNA reads as TGTGCCAGCAGAAGACAGAGCAAAGAGACCCAGTACTTC. Translation: CASRRQSKETQYF.

The V and J genes are TRBV28 and TRBJ1-4; 7 nucleotides align to TRBD1. Germline V gene sequence: CDR1 MDHEN, CDR2 SYDVKM. Unmatched junction bases numbered 11, after V lost 5 bases and J lost 11 bases. This CDR3 is built from 14 residues. For the CDR3, the DNA is TGTGCCAGCAGTCTCTCAGGGGGGGGTCAGAAACTGTTTTTT. This codes for CASSLSGGGQKLFF.

CDR3 amino acids: CASSRDRWDNEQFF. The CDR3 DNA reads TGTGCCAGCAGCCGGGACCGCTGGGACAATGAGCAGTTCTTC. This chain uses TRBV7-2 with TRBJ2-1, with D perhaps assigned TRBD1 or TRBD2 (5 bases each). Germline V lookup: CDR1 SGHTA, CDR2 FQGNSA. The germline V and J ends were trimmed by 5 bases and 5 bases, with 13 bases remaining between them. This CDR3 is built from 14 residues.

Of note for this clone: One junction end disagrees with the germline gene, perhaps due to a read error. V and J are TRBV28 and TRBJ2-6; TRBD2 aligns across 7 bases. The CDR3 loop spans 15 amino acids. From germline, CDR1 is MDHEN and CDR2 SYDVKM. CDR3 amino acids: CASGFLAAGANVLTF. The CDR3 DNA follows: TGTGCCAGCGGTTTTCTAGCGGCTGGGGCCAACGTCCTGACTTTC.

The rearrangement joins TRBV18 to TRBJ2-1; 9 bases fit TRBD2. Germline assignment: CDR1 KGHSH and CDR2 LQKENI. The CDR3 is 15 residues long. V shed 6 bases and J 7 bases; nucleotides not matched to a gene: 10. The CDR3 is CASSSTSGSENEQFF. The CDR3 nucleotides are TGTGCCAGCTCGTCAACTAGCGGGTCGGAGAATGAGCAGTTCTTC.

This rearrangement joins TRBV28 to TRBJ2-7; TRBD2 agrees at 8 bases. The CDR3 extends over 15 amino acids. The ends lost 5 bases at V and 4 bases at J; junction bases unmatched: 10. The V gene's germline CDR1 is MDHEN and CDR2 SYDVKM. The CDR3 DNA is TGTGCCAGCAGTGATACCGGGACTAGTGCATACGAGCAGTACTTC. Translation gives CASSDTGTSAYEQYF.

In this sample, this clone turned up a few times. The gene calls are TRBV7-9 and TRBJ2-7; TRBD2 agrees at 7 bases. The CDR3 runs 16 residues. Germline loops: CDR1 SEHNR, CDR2 FQNEAQ (reference sequence). V trimming: 4 bases; J trimming: 0 bases; junction bases outside the gene matches: 9. The CDR3 spells CASSSTARDYSYEQYF. The CDR3 nucleotides read TGTGCCAGCAGCTCCACCGCTCGGGACTACTCCTACGAGCAGTACTTC.

This clone was picked up a small number of times. V is TRBV7-9 and J is TRBJ1-1; D gene unclear. Trimming removed 3 bases at V and 3 bases at J, with 5 bases between. Germline lookup yields CDR1 SEHNR and CDR2 FQNEAQ (reference sequence). CDR3 length equals 12 residues. The DNA for the CDR3 is TGTGCCAGCAGCTTTGTGGACACTGAAGCTTTCTTT. Translating gives CASSFVDTEAFF.

The genes are TRBV11-2 and TRBJ2-5, with D perhaps matching TRBD1 or TRBD2 (5 bases each). Germline CDR1 SGHAT, CDR2 FQNNGV. The CDR3 totals 19 residues. Trimming took 3 bases from V and 1 from J, leaving 24 bases between them. This CDR3 reads CASSFRGRNRGDSQETQYF. The CDR3 nucleotides are TGTGCCAGCAGCTTTCGAGGCAGAAATCGGGGAGACAGCCAAGAGACCCAGTACTTC.

The chain employs TRBV7-2 and TRBJ2-2, with D tentatively TRBD1 (6 bases). V shed 5 bases and J shed 6 bases, with 19 bases lying between them. The CDR3 extends over 16 amino acids. The V gene's germline CDR1 is SGHTA and CDR2 FQGNSA. CDR3: CASSKNRQGYPGELFF. The CDR3 DNA reads TGTGCCAGCAGCAAAAATAGGCAGGGGTACCCCGGGGAGCTGTTTTTT.

V usage is TRBV19 and J usage is TRBJ2-7; 8 bases align to TRBD2. The germline CDR1 and CDR2 sequences are LNHDA and SQIVND (reference sequence). The CDR3 length is 16 residues. Trimming took 5 bases from V and 6 from J; bases not matched to a gene: 15. The CDR3 sequence is CASSHAGRAFGAEQYF. CDR3 nucleotides: TGTGCCAGTAGTCATGCCGGGAGGGCCTTCGGGGCCGAGCAGTACTTC.

This clone was detected many times. The chain combines TRBV10-3 with TRBJ2-1, with unresolved D. Germline values: CDR1 ENHRY, CDR2 SYGVKD. V lost 7 bases, J lost 2 bases, and 9 bases lay in between. The CDR3 has 13 residues. This CDR3 is CAITLDPYNEQFF. The CDR3 coding sequence is TGTGCCATCACGCTAGACCCCTACAATGAGCAGTTCTTC.

About this clone: Additional DNA sequences in this sample encode the identical CDR3. This chain joins TRBV10-3 and TRBJ1-5; D perhaps matches TRBD1 (6 bases). The CDR3 runs to 15 residues. V was pared by 3 bases and J by 2 bases, with 11 bases between. Germline V gives CDR1 ENHRY, CDR2 SYGVKD. The CDR3 loop is CAISEDRLGNQPQHF. DNA of the CDR3: TGTGCCATCAGTGAAGACAGGTTAGGCAATCAGCCCCAGCATTTT.